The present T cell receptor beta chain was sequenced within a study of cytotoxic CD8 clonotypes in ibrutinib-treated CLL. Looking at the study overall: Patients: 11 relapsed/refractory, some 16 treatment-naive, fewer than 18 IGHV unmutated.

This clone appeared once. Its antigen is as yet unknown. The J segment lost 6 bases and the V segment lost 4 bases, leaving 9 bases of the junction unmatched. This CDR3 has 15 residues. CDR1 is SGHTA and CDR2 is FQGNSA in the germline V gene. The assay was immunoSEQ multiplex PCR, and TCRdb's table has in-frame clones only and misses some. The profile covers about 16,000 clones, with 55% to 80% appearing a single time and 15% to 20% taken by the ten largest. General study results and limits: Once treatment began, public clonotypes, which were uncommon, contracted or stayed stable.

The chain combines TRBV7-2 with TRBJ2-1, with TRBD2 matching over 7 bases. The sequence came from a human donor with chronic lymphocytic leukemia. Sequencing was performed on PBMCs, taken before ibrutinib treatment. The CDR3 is CASSSQSGEVNEQFF. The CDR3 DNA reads TGTGCCAGCAGCTCACAGAGCGGGGAGGTCAATGAGCAGTTCTTC.